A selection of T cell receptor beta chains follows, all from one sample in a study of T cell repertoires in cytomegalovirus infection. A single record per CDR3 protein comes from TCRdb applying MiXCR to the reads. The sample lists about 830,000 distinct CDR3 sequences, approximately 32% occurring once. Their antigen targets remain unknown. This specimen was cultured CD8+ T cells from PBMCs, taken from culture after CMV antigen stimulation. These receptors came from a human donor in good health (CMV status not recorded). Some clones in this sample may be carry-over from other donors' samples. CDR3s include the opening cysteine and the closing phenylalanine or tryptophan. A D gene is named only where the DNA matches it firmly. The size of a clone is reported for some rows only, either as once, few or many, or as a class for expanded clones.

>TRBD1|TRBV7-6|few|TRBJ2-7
TGTGCCAGCAGCTTAACAGGGGAAGACTACGAGCAGTACTTC
CASSLTGEDYEQYF
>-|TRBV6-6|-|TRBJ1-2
TGTGCCAGCAGCGACTGGGGTGGTGGCTACACCTTC
CASSDWGGGYTF
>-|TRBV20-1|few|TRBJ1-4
TGCAGTGCTAGATATCTCCAATGGGGGGCTAATGAAAAACTGTTTTTT
CSARYLQWGANEKLFF
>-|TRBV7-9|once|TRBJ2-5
TGTGCCAGCAGCCCGGACGGGGGCGAGGAGACCCAGTACTTC
CASSPDGGEETQYF
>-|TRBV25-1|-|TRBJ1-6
TGTGCCAGCAGTGCCCAAGATGAAACCTATAATTCACCCCTCCACTTT
CASSAQDETYNSPLHF
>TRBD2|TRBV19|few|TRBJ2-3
TGTGCCAGTGGGACTAGCGGGGGGCAACCAACTAGCACAGATACGCAGTATTTT
CASGTSGGQPTSTDTQYF
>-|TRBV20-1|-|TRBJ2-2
TGCAGTGCTTTCCCGGGACTCCCAGAAGTTGACATCGGGGAGCTGTTTTTT
CSAFPGLPEVDIGELFF
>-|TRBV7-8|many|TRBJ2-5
TGTGCCAGCAGCTTAGAAATCTTGGGCTTCCAAGAGACCCAGTACTTC
CASSLEILGFQETQYF
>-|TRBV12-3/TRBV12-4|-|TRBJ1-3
TGTGCCAGCAGTTTCCCTGACCCCAATCCGGGGAGCTCTGGAAACACCATATATTTT
CASSFPDPNPGSSGNTIYF
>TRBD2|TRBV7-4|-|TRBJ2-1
TGTGCCAGCAGCTTTCCCGGGACTAGCCCCTACAATGAGCAGTTCTTC
CASSFPGTSPYNEQFF
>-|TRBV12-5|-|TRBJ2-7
TGTGCTAGTCTCGGGGTCGGGGCCGGAGGCTACGAGCAGTACTTC
CASLGVGAGGYEQYF
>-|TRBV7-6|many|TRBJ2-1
TGTGCCAGCAGCCCCCAGGCGGGACAGCCGTACAATGAGCAGTTCTTC
CASSPQAGQPYNEQFF
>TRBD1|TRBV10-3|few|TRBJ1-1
TGTGCCAGCTGGGAGACAGGGGCCGGCACTGAAGCTTTCTTT
CASWETGAGTEAFF
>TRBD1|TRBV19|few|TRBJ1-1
TGTGCCAGTAGTATGAGGGGGCGCGGCACTGAAGCTTTCTTT
CASSMRGRGTEAFF
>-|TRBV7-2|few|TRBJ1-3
TGTGCCAGCAGCCCCCCGTACTCTGGAAACACCATATATTTT
CASSPPYSGNTIYF
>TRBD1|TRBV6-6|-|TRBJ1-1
TGTGCCAGCAGTTACTCGATGTGGCAAATAGGGGACAGATCGACTGAAGCTTTCTTT
CASSYSMWQIGDRSTEAFF
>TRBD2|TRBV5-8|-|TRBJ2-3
TGTGCCAGCAGCTTGGAAAGCGGGGGCATAACAGATACGCGGTATTTT
CASSLESGGITDTRYF
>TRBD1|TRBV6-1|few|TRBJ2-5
TGTGCCAGCAATATTGGACCGGGACAGGGGCAAGAGACCCAGTACTTC
CASNIGPGQGQETQYF
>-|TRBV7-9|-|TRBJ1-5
TGTGCCAGCAGCTCCAGGGAGAATGATCAGCCCCAGCATTTT
CASSSRENDQPQHF
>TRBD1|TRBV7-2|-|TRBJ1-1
TGTGCCAGCAGCTCGCCGGGACAGGGGGTTAGGACTGAAGCTTTCTTT
CASSSPGQGVRTEAFF
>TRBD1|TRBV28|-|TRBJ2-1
TGTGCCAGCAGAGGGACAGGCCGCGATGAGCAGTTCTTC
CASRGTGRDEQFF
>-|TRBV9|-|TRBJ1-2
TGTGCCAGCAGCCCTACAGCCTCTTGTAACTATGGCTACACCTTC
CASSPTASCNYGYTF
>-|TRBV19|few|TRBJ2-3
TGTGCCAGTAGTAAGGGGGGGCGCACAGATACGCAGTATTTT
CASSKGGRTDTQYF
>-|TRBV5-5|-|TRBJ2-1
TGTGCCAGCAGGGACATCCTTAACTACAATGAGCAGTTCTTC
CASRDILNYNEQFF
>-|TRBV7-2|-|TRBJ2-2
TGTGCCAGCAGTGTAGGGAGGACCGGGGAGCTGTTTTTT
CASSVGRTGELFF
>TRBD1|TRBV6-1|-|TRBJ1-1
TGTGCCAGCAGCCTGGCCGGGACAGGTCCTTTGGACACTGAAGCTTTCTTT
CASSLAGTGPLDTEAFF
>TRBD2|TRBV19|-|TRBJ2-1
TGTGCCAGTAGCTCCCCGGGTAGCGGGAGCTCCTACAATGAGCAGTTCTTC
CASSSPGSGSSYNEQFF
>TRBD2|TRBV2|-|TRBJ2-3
TGTGCCAGCAGTGAAGGCGGGGGGCTTTACACAGATACGCAGTATTTT
CASSEGGGLYTDTQYF
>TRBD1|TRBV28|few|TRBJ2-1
TGTGCCAGCAGTTTGACTCGGACAGGGGGGGATGAGCAGTTCTTC
CASSLTRTGGDEQFF
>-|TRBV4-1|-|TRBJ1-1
TGTGCCAGCAGCCTTGGGACATGGACTTTCTTT
CASSLGTWTFF
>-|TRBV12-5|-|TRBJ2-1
TGTGCTAGTGGTTTCGGCAGGGCGGAGCAGTTCTTC
CASGFGRAEQFF
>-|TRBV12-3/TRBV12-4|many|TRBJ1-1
TGTGCCAGCAGGCACAGGGAGAGCACTGAAGCTTTCTTT
CASRHRESTEAFF